The 11 T cell receptor beta chains below come from one sample, sequenced in a study of blood T cell repertoires in COVID-19. The repertoire was sequenced with immunoSEQ multiplex PCR; TCRdb's copy has only in-frame clones and lacks some. The table records over 150,000 clones, about 88% of them present only once. The sample taken for sequencing was peripheral blood. The source is a man aged 40-50 years with acute or convalescent COVID-19.

J is TRBJ2-1 and V is TRBV29-1; the match to TRBD2 covers 7 bases. The CDR3 contains 13 residues. Germline V CDR1 and CDR2: SQVTM, ANQGSEA. J was trimmed by 0 bases and V by 7 bases; bases with no gene match: 3. The CDR3 loop is CSAGGDSYNEQFF. The CDR3 bases are TGCAGCGCTGGGGGGGACTCCTACAATGAGCAGTTCTTC.

V and J are TRBV9 and TRBJ1-1; TRBD1 matches 7 bases. The V gene's germline CDR1 is SGDLS and CDR2 YYNGEE. The CDR3 sequence is 16 residues long. The J segment lost 1 base and the V segment lost 4 bases, leaving 10 bases of the junction unmatched. CDR3 sequence reads: CASSPGGGRKNTEAFF. For the CDR3, the DNA is TGTGCCAGCAGCCCAGGGGGTGGTCGGAAGAACACTGAAGCTTTCTTT. Variable domain in full (rest from reference TRBV9 and TRBJ1-1): DSGVTQTPKHLITATGQRVTLRCSPRSGDLSVYWYQQSLDQGLQFLIQYYNGEERAKGNILERFSAQQFPDLHSELNLSSLELGDSALYFCASSPGGGRKNTEAFFGQGTRLTVV.

The J gene is TRBJ1-2, the V gene TRBV5-1, with 8 bases matching TRBD1. The CDR3 has 14 amino acids. Per germline, CDR1 SGHRS and CDR2 YFSETQ. V lost 4 bases to trimming and J lost 8 bases; unmatched junction nucleotides: 10. CDR3 sequence (DNA): TGCGCCAGCAGCCAATTTGACAGGGGTGGCGGCTACACCTTC. Translation gives CASSQFDRGGGYTF.

CDR3 residues: CASTLGSGMVSEAFF. The CDR3 nucleotides read TGCGCCAGCACTCTCGGGAGCGGGATGGTCTCTGAAGCTTTCTTT. The gene calls are TRBV4-1 and TRBJ1-1; D unclear. V lost 7 bases and J 6 bases, leaving 21 bases between the germline ends. The CDR3 covers 15 residues. Germline CDR1 and CDR2: MGHRA and YSYEKL.

The chain recombines TRBV7-6 with TRBJ2-1; 7 nucleotides align to TRBD1. Germline CDR1 reads SGHVS; CDR2 reads FNYEAQ. V was pared by 5 bases and J by 5 bases, with 9 bases of the junction left unmatched. The CDR3 contains 15 residues. CDR3 residues: CASSVWGQSHNEQFF. The CDR3 DNA reads TGTGCCAGCAGCGTATGGGGACAGTCACACAATGAGCAGTTCTTC.

The V call is TRBV27, the J call TRBJ1-1; D is ambiguous. Germline CDR1 is MNHEY and CDR2 is SMNVEV (reference sequence). V was pared by 5 bases and J by 0 bases, with 13 bases between. This CDR3 spans 15 amino acids. In DNA, the CDR3 is TGTGCCAGCAGTCCCCTATCCCGCATGAACACTGAAGCTTTCTTT. Amino acids: CASSPLSRMNTEAFF.

This clone appeared once. The chain employs TRBV28 and TRBJ1-1; D might be TRBD1 (5 bases). Between the trimmed V and J ends, which lost 6 bases and 12 bases, there was a span of 17 bases. The CDR3 totals 12 residues. Germline CDR1 MDHEN, CDR2 SYDVKM. The CDR3 sequence is CASRTVLPLPFF. In DNA form, the CDR3 reads TGTGCCAGCAGGACAGTCCTACCCCTGCCTTTCTTT.

The chain uses TRBV27 and TRBJ1-5, with D perhaps matching TRBD1 (5 bases). CDR1 is MNHEY, CDR2 SMNVEV, per germline (reference sequence). V lost 3 bases and J 8 bases, leaving 14 bases between the germline ends. This CDR3 spans 14 amino acids. CDR3 sequence (DNA): TGTGCCAGCAGTTTCCGGGGGATGTTGGAGCCCCAGCATTTT. It yields the protein CASSFRGMLEPQHF.

The CDR3: CASSVDGRSYEQYF. CDR3 nucleotide sequence: TGTGCCAGCAGCGTAGATGGCAGATCCTACGAGCAGTACTTC. The gene calls are TRBV9 and TRBJ2-7; D unclear. Per the germline V gene, CDR1 is SGDLS and CDR2 is YYNGEE. The V and J ends lost 0 bases and 1 base respectively, with 8 bases between them. The CDR3 loop spans 14 amino acids.

This clone was found a few times. The chain couples TRBV9 to TRBJ1-1; unclear D gene. The CDR3 is 13 residues long. Germline loops: CDR1 SGDLS, CDR2 YYNGEE. Trimming took 0 bases from V and 5 from J, leaving 8 bases between them. The CDR3 DNA follows: TGTGCCAGCAGCGTAGAGAGGTCAACTGAAGCTTTCTTT. Protein sequence: CASSVERSTEAFF.

This clone was recorded once. The chain carries TRBV7-9 and TRBJ1-4; TRBD1 might be the D (6 bases). The germline V gene has CDR1 SEHNR and CDR2 FQNEAQ (reference sequence). Trimming took 10 bases from V and 4 from J, leaving 16 bases between them. The CDR3 is made up of 14 amino acids. The DNA for the CDR3 is TGTGCCATCCCCGGACAGACTTTTAATGAAAAACTGTTTTTT. Amino acid sequence: CAIPGQTFNEKLFF.